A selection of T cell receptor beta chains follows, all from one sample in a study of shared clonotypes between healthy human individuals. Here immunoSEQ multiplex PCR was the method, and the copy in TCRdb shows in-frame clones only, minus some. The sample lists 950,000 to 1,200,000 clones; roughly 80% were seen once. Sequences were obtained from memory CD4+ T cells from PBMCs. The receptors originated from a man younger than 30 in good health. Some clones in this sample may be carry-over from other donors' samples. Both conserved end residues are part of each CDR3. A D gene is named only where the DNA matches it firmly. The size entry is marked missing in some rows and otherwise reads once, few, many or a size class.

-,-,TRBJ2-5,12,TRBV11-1,CASSPGEVTQYF,TGTGCCAGCAGCCCAGGCGAGGTGACCCAGTACTTC
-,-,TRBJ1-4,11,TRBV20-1,CSAGLGEKLFF,TGCAGTGCTGGACTGGGAGAAAAACTGTTTTTT
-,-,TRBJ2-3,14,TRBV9,CASSVTGVADTQYF,TGTGCCAGCAGCGTAACGGGCGTCGCAGATACGCAGTATTTT
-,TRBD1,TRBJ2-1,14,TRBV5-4,CASNPGQRNNEQFF,TGTGCCAGCAACCCGGGACAGCGAAACAATGAGCAGTTCTTC
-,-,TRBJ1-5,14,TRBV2,CASSVGSRNQPQHF,TGTGCCAGCAGTGTGGGCAGTCGCAATCAGCCCCAGCATTTT
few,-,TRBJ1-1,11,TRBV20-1,CSAMVGTEAFF,TGCAGTGCCATGGTGGGGACTGAAGCTTTCTTT
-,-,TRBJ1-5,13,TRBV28,CASSLNGNQPQHF,TGTGCCAGCAGTTTAAATGGGAATCAGCCCCAGCATTTT
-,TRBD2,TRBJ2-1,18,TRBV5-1,CASSLSSGRALSYNEQFF,TGCGCCAGCAGCTTGTCTAGCGGGAGGGCCTTGTCCTACAATGAGCAGTTCTTC
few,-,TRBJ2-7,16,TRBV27,CASSRRSGFKAYEQYF,TGTGCCAGCAGTCGCAGGTCGGGATTTAAAGCGTACGAGCAGTACTTC
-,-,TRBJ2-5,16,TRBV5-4,CASSSQKRAFQETQYF,TGTGCCAGCAGCTCCCAGAAGCGGGCGTTCCAAGAGACCCAGTACTTC
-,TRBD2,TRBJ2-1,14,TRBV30,CAWSGGLASNEQFF,TGTGCCTGGAGTGGGGGACTAGCGTCCAATGAGCAGTTCTTC
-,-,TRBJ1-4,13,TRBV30,CAWSPSPREKLFF,TGTGCCTGGAGTCCCTCCCCCCGGGAAAAACTGTTTTTT
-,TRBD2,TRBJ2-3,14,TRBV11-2,CATRPAGVQDTQYF,TGTGCCACAAGGCCCGCGGGAGTTCAAGATACGCAGTATTTT
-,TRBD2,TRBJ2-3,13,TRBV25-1,CASMRETTDTQYF,TGTGCCAGCATGCGGGAGACCACAGATACGCAGTATTTT
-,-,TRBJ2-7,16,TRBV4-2,CASSQVGASGSYEQYF,TGTGCCAGCAGCCAAGTGGGGGCTAGCGGATCCTACGAGCAGTACTTC
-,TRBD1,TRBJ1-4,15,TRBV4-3,CASSQETGLNEKLFF,TGCGCCAGCAGCCAAGAGACAGGGCTTAATGAAAAACTGTTTTTT
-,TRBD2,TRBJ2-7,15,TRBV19,CASRKGLADPYEQYF,TGTGCCAGTAGGAAGGGACTAGCGGACCCCTACGAGCAGTACTTC
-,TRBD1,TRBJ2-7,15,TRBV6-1,CASSEPGQGANEQYF,TGTGCCAGCAGTGAGCCGGGACAGGGGGCAAACGAGCAGTACTTC
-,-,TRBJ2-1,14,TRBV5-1,CASMGRGSYNEQFF,TGCGCCAGCATGGGGAGAGGTTCCTACAATGAGCAGTTCTTC
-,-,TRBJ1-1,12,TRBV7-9,CASSLPGTEAFF,TGTGCCAGCAGCTTACCGGGAACTGAAGCTTTCTTT
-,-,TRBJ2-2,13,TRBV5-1,CASSLAVDGELFF,TGCGCCAGCAGCTTGGCTGTGGATGGGGAGCTGTTTTTT